This paragraph covers one T cell receptor beta chain sequence. What it recognizes is unknown. The data were obtained in a study of T cell repertoires in cytomegalovirus infection. MiXCR, run by TCRdb on the reads, gives a single entry per CDR3 protein. This table has 900,000 to 950,000 distinct CDR3 sequences, about a third appearing once. The V and J ends lost 2 bases and 5 bases respectively, with 10 bases between them. CDR1 LNHDA and CDR2 SQIVND come from the germline V gene (reference sequence). The CDR3 consists of 13 residues. This material consisted of cultured CD8+ T cells from PBMCs, taken from culture after CMV antigen stimulation. This chain connects TRBV19 to TRBJ2-7; D not resolved. The clonotype comes from a human donor in good health (CMV status not recorded). Some clones in this sample may be carry-over from other donors' samples. This CDR3 reads CASSITPTDEQYV. CDR3 in DNA: TGTGCCAGTAGTATAACTCCCACCGACGAGCAGTACGTC.